The 4 T cell receptor beta chains given below trace back to one sample, sequenced in a study of CD8+ T cells in alopecia areata. Extracted from the samples, RNA was reverse transcribed into cDNA to serve as the sequencing template. Generated by immunoSEQ multiplex PCR, the TCRdb table keeps only in-frame clones and is missing some. The sample records about 4,300 clones, 69% being singletons. Stated treatment: oral pan-JAK inhibitor, 5-10 mg twice daily. Individuals with alopecia areata gave both lesional scalp punch biopsies and peripheral blood for collection. Specimen: skin, collected at week 24, from a patient treated with tofacitinib. These receptors all come from a human donor with alopecia areata.

This chain uses TRBV27 with TRBJ1-3; the D is unclear. Per the germline V gene, CDR1 is MNHEY and CDR2 is SMNVEV (reference sequence). V gave up 0 bases and J gave up 4 bases, with 10 bases separating them. The CDR3 contains 15 residues. CDR3 region: CASSLSPGIGNTIYF. CDR3 in DNA: TGTGCCAGCAGTTTATCGCCAGGAATCGGAAACACCATATATTTT.

The V gene is TRBV19, the J gene TRBJ1-2, with a possible D match to TRBD1 (5 bases). Germline CDR1 reads LNHDA; CDR2 reads SQIVND (reference sequence). Trimming stripped 5 bases from V and 2 bases from J, with 9 bases between. The CDR3 extends over 13 amino acids. This CDR3 reads CASSETENYGYTF. The CDR3 DNA reads TGTGCCAGTAGTGAGACAGAGAACTATGGCTACACCTTC.

The V gene is TRBV5-1, the J gene TRBJ2-7; 7 bases map to TRBD1. Germline loops: CDR1 SGHRS, CDR2 YFSETQ. The V gene end was trimmed by 5 bases and the J gene end by 2 bases; junction bases not matched to a gene: 7. The CDR3 spans 14 residues. CDR3 bases: TGCGCCAGCAGGAGGGACAGCACTACCTACGAGCAGTACTTC. Translating it yields CASRRDSTTYEQYF.

V and J are TRBV18 and TRBJ2-7, with D possibly TRBD1 on 6 matching bases. With 5 bases removed from V and 0 bases from J, the gap between germline ends came to 17 bases. CDR1 and CDR2 from the germline V gene are KGHSH and LQKENI. The CDR3 loop spans 16 amino acids. The CDR3 nucleotides read TGTGCCAGCTCAATAATCCTACAGGGCACCTCCTACGAGCAGTACTTC. Translated: CASSIILQGTSYEQYF.